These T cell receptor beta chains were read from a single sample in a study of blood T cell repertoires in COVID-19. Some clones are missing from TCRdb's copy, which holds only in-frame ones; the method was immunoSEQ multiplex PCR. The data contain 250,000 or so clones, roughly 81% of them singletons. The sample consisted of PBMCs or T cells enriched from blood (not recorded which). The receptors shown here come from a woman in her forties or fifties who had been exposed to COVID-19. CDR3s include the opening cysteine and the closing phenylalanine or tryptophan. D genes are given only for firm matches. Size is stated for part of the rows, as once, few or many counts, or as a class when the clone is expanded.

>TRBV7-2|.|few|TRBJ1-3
CASSPQSSGNTIYF
TGTGCCAGCAGCCCACAGAGCTCTGGAAACACCATATATTTT
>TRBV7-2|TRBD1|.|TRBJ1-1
CASSLQGWGTEAFF
TGTGCCAGCAGCCTACAGGGGTGGGGGACTGAAGCTTTCTTT
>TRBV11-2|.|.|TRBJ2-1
CASSPYYNEQFF
TGTGCCAGCAGCCCGTACTACAATGAGCAGTTCTTC
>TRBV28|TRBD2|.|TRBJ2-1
CASSPRRTSGGSFF
TGTGCCAGCAGTCCCCGAAGGACTAGCGGGGGGTCGTTCTTC
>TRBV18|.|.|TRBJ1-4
CASSPDRNNEKLFF
TGTGCCAGCTCTCCCGACAGGAATAATGAAAAACTGTTTTTT
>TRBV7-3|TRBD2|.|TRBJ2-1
CASSRIAGGTVNEQFF
TGTGCCAGCAGTCGCATAGCGGGGGGTACTGTCAATGAGCAGTTCTTC
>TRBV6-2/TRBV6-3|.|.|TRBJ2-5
CASSYWALTQETQYF
TGTGCCAGCAGTTACTGGGCGTTGACACAAGAGACCCAGTACTTC
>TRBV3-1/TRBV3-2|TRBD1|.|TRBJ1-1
CASSQDRLTTGKTFF
TGTGCCAGCAGCCAAGATCGACTGACGACAGGGAAAACTTTCTTT
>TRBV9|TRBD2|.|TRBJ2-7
CASSAEGAGALYEQYF
TGTGCCAGCAGCGCGGAGGGAGCGGGGGCCCTCTACGAGCAGTACTTC
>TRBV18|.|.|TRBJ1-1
CASSGQAEAFF
TGTGCCAGCTCAGGTCAGGCTGAAGCTTTCTTT
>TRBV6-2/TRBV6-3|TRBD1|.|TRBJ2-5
CASSQFDRGQETQYF
TGTGCCAGCAGTCAATTCGACAGGGGCCAAGAGACCCAGTACTTC
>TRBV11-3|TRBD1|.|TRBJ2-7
CASSQGQGATYEQYF
TGTGCCAGCAGCCAAGGACAGGGGGCCACCTACGAGCAGTACTTC
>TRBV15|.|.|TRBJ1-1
CATSREARVGTEAFF
TGTGCCACCAGCAGAGAGGCCCGGGTTGGAACTGAAGCTTTCTTT
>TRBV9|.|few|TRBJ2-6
CASSRSGANVLTF
TGTGCCAGCAGCCGGTCTGGGGCCAACGTCCTGACTTTC
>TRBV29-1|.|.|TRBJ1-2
CSAGEQVNGYTF
TGCAGCGCTGGGGAACAGGTCAATGGCTACACCTTC
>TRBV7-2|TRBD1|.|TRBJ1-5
CASSLTGGGQPQHF
TGTGCCAGCAGCTTAACAGGGGGTGGTCAGCCCCAGCATTTT
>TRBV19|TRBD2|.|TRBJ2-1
CASSIPGRGGPYNEQFF
TGTGCCAGTAGTATACCAGGGCGGGGGGGGCCCTACAATGAGCAGTTCTTC
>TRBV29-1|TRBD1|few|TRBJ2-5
CSVIPRDRGQETQYF
TGCAGCGTTATCCCAAGGGACAGGGGGCAAGAGACCCAGTACTTC
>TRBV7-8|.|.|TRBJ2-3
CASSFGTWIGDTQYF
TGTGCCAGCAGCTTCGGGACTTGGATAGGGGATACGCAGTATTTT
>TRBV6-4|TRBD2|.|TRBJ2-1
CASRARSGGAVNEQFF
TGTGCCAGCAGAGCCCGTAGCGGGGGGGCGGTTAATGAGCAGTTCTTC
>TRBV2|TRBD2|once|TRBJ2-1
CASLRGLAYNEQFF
TGTGCCAGCTTGAGGGGACTAGCTTACAATGAGCAGTTCTTC
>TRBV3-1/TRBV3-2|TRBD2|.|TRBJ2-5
CASSQDRPSGGTETQYF
TGTGCCAGCAGCCAAGATCGCCCTAGCGGGGGAACCGAGACCCAGTACTTC
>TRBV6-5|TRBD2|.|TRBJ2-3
CASSYSGGGVGDTQYF
TGTGCCAGCAGTTACTCCGGCGGGGGGGTCGGAGATACGCAGTATTTT
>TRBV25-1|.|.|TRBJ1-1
CASSELGGYTEAFF
TGTGCCAGCAGTGAATTGGGAGGATACACTGAAGCTTTCTTT
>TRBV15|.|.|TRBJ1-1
CATSRDAAENTEAFF
TGTGCCACCAGCAGAGATGCGGCGGAGAACACTGAAGCTTTCTTT
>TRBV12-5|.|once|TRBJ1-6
CASGLGSGGANNSPLHF
TGTGCTAGTGGTTTAGGATCCGGGGGGGCGAATAATTCACCCCTCCACTTT
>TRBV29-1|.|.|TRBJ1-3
CSFRESGNTIYF
TGCAGCTTTAGGGAGTCTGGAAACACCATATATTTT
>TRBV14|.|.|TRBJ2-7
CASSQGRRGPSSYEQYF
TGTGCCAGCAGCCAAGGCCGGCGGGGGCCCTCCTCCTACGAGCAGTACTTC
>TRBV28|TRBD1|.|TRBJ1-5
CASDGTGPNQPQHF
TGTGCCAGCGACGGGACAGGCCCAAATCAGCCCCAGCATTTT
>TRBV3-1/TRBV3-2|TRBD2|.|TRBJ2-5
CASSQATGGQETQYF
TGTGCCAGCAGCCAAGCCACGGGGGGTCAAGAGACCCAGTACTTC
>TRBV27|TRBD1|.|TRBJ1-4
CASRTGTGREKLFF
TGTGCCAGCAGAACCGGGACAGGGCGTGAAAAACTGTTTTTT
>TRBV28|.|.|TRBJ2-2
CASSRGGTGELFF
TGTGCCAGCAGTAGAGGGGGCACCGGGGAGCTGTTTTTT
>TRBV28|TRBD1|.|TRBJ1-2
CASSLGQIYGYTF
TGTGCCAGCAGCCTGGGACAGATCTATGGCTACACCTTC
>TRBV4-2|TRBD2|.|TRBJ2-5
CASSEVAGQETQYF
TGTGCCAGCAGCGAGGTAGCGGGGCAAGAGACCCAGTACTTC
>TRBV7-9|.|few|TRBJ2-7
CASSSGVTYEQYF
TGTGCCAGCAGTTCGGGAGTTACTTACGAGCAGTACTTC
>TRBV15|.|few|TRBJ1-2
CATSRDPGQTNYGYTF
TGTGCCACCAGCAGAGATCCCGGACAGACCAACTATGGCTACACCTTC
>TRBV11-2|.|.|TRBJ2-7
CASSFHRESYEQYF
TGTGCCAGCAGCTTTCACAGGGAATCCTACGAGCAGTACTTC
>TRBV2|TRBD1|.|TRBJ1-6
CASFRQGLSSYNSPLHF
TGTGCCAGCTTTAGACAGGGGCTAAGCTCCTATAATTCACCCCTCCACTTT
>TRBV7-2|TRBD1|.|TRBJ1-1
CASSKQGATTEAFF
TGTGCCAGCAGTAAACAGGGGGCAACGACTGAAGCTTTCTTT
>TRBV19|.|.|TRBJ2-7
CASSSTTAYEQYF
TGTGCCAGTAGTAGTACGACAGCCTACGAGCAGTACTTC
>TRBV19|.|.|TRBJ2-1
CASSIGTVNEQFF
TGTGCCAGTAGTATTGGAACAGTCAATGAGCAGTTCTTC
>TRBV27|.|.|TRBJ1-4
CASRQTGRANEKLFF
TGTGCCAGCAGGCAAACAGGGCGTGCTAATGAAAAACTGTTTTTT
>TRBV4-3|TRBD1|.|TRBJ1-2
CASSHRPGGGDYGYTF
TGCGCCAGCAGCCACCGCCCAGGGGGCGGGGACTATGGCTACACCTTC
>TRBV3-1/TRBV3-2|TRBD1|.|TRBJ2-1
CASSPSTGLQFF
TGTGCCAGCAGCCCCTCGACAGGGCTACAGTTCTTC
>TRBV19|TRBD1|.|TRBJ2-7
CASSITGDSAYEQYF
TGTGCCAGTAGTATCACAGGGGATAGTGCCTACGAGCAGTACTTC
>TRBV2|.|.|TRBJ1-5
CASSEARGGLNSRNQPQHF
TGTGCCAGCAGTGAAGCGCGGGGGGGCCTAAACAGCCGGAATCAGCCCCAGCATTTT
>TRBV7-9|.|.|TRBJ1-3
CASSLIGGGTSGNTIYF
TGTGCCAGCAGCTTAATTGGTGGCGGCACCTCTGGAAACACCATATATTTT
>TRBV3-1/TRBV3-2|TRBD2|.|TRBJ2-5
CASSQEASGGAGETQYF
TGTGCCAGCAGCCAAGAGGCTAGCGGGGGGGCCGGTGAGACCCAGTACTTC
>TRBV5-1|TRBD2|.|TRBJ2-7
CASSLAGRVSYEQYF
TGCGCCAGCAGCTTGGCTGGGAGGGTGTCCTACGAGCAGTACTTC
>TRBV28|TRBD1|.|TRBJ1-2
CASSLWTGLNYGYTF
TGTGCCAGCAGTTTATGGACAGGGTTGAACTATGGCTACACCTTC
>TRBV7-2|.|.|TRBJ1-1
CASSLVSLNTEAFF
TGTGCCAGCAGCTTAGTCTCCTTGAACACTGAAGCTTTCTTT
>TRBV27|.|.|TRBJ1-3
CASSSWETGNTIYF
TGTGCCAGCAGTTCATGGGAGACTGGAAACACCATATATTTT
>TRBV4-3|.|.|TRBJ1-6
CASSQVKQDNSPLHF
TGCGCCAGCAGCCAAGTGAAACAGGATAATTCACCCCTCCACTTT
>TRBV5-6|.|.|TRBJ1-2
CASSLGLNSYTF
TGTGCCAGCAGCTTGGGGTTGAACAGCTACACCTTC
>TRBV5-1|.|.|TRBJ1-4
CASSLLASRGANEKLFF
TGCGCCAGCAGCCTGCTGGCAAGCAGGGGTGCTAATGAAAAACTGTTTTTT
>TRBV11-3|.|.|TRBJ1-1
CASSLREGTEAFF
TGTGCCAGCAGCTTGCGGGAGGGCACTGAAGCTTTCTTT
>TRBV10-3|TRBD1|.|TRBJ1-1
CAISESGTAPEAFF
TGTGCCATCAGTGAGTCTGGGACAGCCCCTGAAGCTTTCTTT
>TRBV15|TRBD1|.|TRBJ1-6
CATSRDGDSLSLHF
TGTGCCACCAGCAGAGATGGGGACAGCTTATCCCTCCACTTT
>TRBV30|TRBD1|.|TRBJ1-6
CAWSAEVGTGNSPLHF
TGTGCCTGGAGTGCAGAGGTCGGGACAGGGAATTCACCCCTCCACTTT
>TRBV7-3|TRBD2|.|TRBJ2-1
CASSPRTSGGAPFF
TGTGCCAGCAGCCCACGGACTAGCGGGGGGGCCCCGTTCTTC